This T cell receptor beta chain was sequenced for a study of blood T cell repertoires in COVID-19. Across the whole study: The study drew acute and convalescent COVID-19 samples from the United States, Italy and Spain. Nucleic acid was either cDNA or gDNA, and it came from T cells, B-cell-depleted T cells, or PBMCs.

Authors' processing steps: By means of reference gene primer amplification, nucleated cell counts were estimated. Generated by immunoSEQ multiplex PCR, the TCRdb table keeps only in-frame clones and is missing some. V, J and clone size are taken as reported in that table, and D and trimming were inferred from the DNA itself. The repertoire holds roughly 40,000 clones, with 88% as singletons. Per the germline V gene, CDR1 is SGHRS and CDR2 is YFSETQ. Trimming cost V 4 bases and J 3 bases, with 14 bases left between them. The CDR3 sequence is 14 residues long. The rearrangement uses TRBV5-1 and TRBJ2-7; D is ambiguous. This clonotype was sampled from a woman between 40 and 50 years old with acute or convalescent COVID-19. Material: peripheral blood. The CDR3 DNA follows: TGCGCCAGCAGCCCTGATGGTAGTATCTACGAGCAGTACTTC. Amino acids: CASSPDGSIYEQYF.